This TCR beta chain was captured by sequencing in a study of T-cell memory formation after mild COVID-19. Study-level findings and limits: CD4+ contracting clones were mainly CM and EM; CD8+ ones, EMRA.

In germline, CDR1 is LGHDT, CDR2 YNNKEL (reference sequence). This CDR3 region has 15 residues. V shed 4 bases and J shed 4 bases, with 16 bases lying between them. TCRdb ran MiXCR on the 5' RACE reads and lists one entry per CDR3 protein. The data hold about 470,000 distinct CDR3 sequences, with roughly 25% observed a single time. A word on this clonotype: The target antigen is unknown.

This TCR came from an adult woman who had mild COVID-19 (a few samples of this study predate the infection). Cell type and time point are not known. The genes are TRBV3-1 and TRBJ1-1, with D tentatively TRBD1 (5 bases). The sequenced sample was PBMCs or a T cell subset sorted from them (not recorded which). CDR3 protein: CASSLMWGSSTEAFF. The CDR3 DNA sequence: TGTGCCAGCAGCCTGATGTGGGGCTCGAGCACTGAAGCTTTCTTT. The entire variable domain, with the rest obtained from reference TRBV3-1 and TRBJ1-1, is as follows: DTAVSQTPKYLVTQMGNDKSIKCEQNLGHDTMYWYKQDSKKFLKIMFSYNNKELIINETVPNRFSPKSPDKAHLNLHINSLELGDSAVYFCASSLMWGSSTEAFFGQGTRLTVV.